The text below deals with one T cell receptor beta chain. Antigen unknown. Both subsets, CD45RA+ naive and CD45RA-negative memory, were split from the CD4+ cells. This entry belongs to a study of shared clonotypes between healthy human individuals. Generated by immunoSEQ multiplex PCR, the TCRdb table keeps only in-frame clones and is missing some. The data contain over a million clones, roughly 74% of them seen just once; the ten biggest clones take up roughly 0.65%. Findings and limits, study-wide: There were few donors, and this limited the genetic and exposure-history diversity represented.

The CDR3 is 13 residues long. CDR1 is MGHRA, CDR2 YSYEKL, per germline. Trimming took off 5 bases at V and 8 bases at J, with 15 bases between the two ends. The V gene is TRBV4-1, the J gene TRBJ1-2; D is uncertain. The clonotype was recovered from a young man in good health. Some clones in this sample may be carry-over from other donors' samples. Sequencing used memory CD4+ T cells from PBMCs. The subset was: CD45RA-negative fraction. The CDR3 here is CASSFDQSMGYTF. DNA of the CDR3: TGCGCCAGCAGCTTCGACCAGAGCATGGGCTACACCTTC.